This TCR beta chain was observed in a study of blood T cell repertoires in COVID-19. Whole-study context: COVID-19 samples from acute and convalescent phases originated in the United States, Italy and Spain. Sources were T cells, B-cell-depleted T cells, or PBMCs; the material itself was cDNA or gDNA.

This clone has just a few counts. Using immunoSEQ multiplex PCR, the repertoire was profiled, and TCRdb retains in-frame clones only, with some absent. The data hold 85,000 to 95,000 clones, with roughly nine tenths observed a single time. J was trimmed by 2 bases and V by 4 bases; bases with no gene match: 6. The CDR3 is 16 amino acids. Germline CDR1 is MNHNY and CDR2 is SVGAGI (reference sequence). The sequenced sample consisted of peripheral blood. V usage is TRBV6-6 and J usage is TRBJ2-5; the match to TRBD2 covers 11 bases. The receptor's source is a man in his 60s with COVID-19, enrolled during active disease. DNA of the CDR3: TGTGCCAGCAGTTCGGGACTAGCGGAGATTCAAGAGACCCAGTACTTC. Encoded protein: CASSSGLAEIQETQYF.